This TCR beta chain was retrieved from a study of beta chain features in type 1 diabetes. Study-level information: Summed over all samples, the examined sorted cells came to some 99 million.

Of the isolated RNA, all was reverse transcribed, and so the sequenced material was expressed TCRB transcripts. Clones were read by immunoSEQ multiplex PCR, and TCRdb kept only the in-frame ones, dropping some. The table has 120,000 or so clones, 17% seen once. Study conclusions and caveats: In all four CD4+ subsets, TCRB CDR3 length was significantly, moderately reduced in type 1 diabetes. Fewer junction insertions and more nucleotide deletions appeared in type 1 diabetes patients. Over-representation of high TCR-expressing cells was a possible consequence of cDNA sequencing.

With regard to this clone: As yet, its antigen is unknown.

The CDR3 has 17 amino acids. The junction had 6 bases not matched to a gene; V was cut back by 0 bases and J by 5 bases. The germline V gene has CDR1 SGDLS and CDR2 YYNGEE. The TCR originated in a man younger than 35 with type 1 diabetes. This rearrangement joins TRBV9 to TRBJ2-3; 13 nucleotides align to TRBD2. The sample was central memory CD4+ T cells from blood. The CDR3 DNA reads TGTGCCAGCAGCGTAGGCGGACTAGCGGGAGCGGGAGATACGCAGTATTTT. Translating it yields CASSVGGLAGAGDTQYF.